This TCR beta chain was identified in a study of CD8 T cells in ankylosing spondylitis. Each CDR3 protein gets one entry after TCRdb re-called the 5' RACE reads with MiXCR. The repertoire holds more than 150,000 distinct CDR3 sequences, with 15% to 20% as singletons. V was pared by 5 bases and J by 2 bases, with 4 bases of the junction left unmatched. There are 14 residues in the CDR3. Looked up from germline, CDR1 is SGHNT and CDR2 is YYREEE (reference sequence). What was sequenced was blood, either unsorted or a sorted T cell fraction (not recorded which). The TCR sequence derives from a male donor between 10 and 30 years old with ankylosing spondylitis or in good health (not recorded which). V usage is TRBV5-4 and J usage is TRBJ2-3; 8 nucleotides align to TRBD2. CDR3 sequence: CASRGGRHTDTQYF. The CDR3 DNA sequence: TGTGCCAGCAGGGGCGGGAGGCACACAGATACGCAGTATTTT. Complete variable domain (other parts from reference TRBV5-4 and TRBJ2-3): ETGVTQSPTHLIKTRGQQVTLRCSSQSGHNTVSWYQQALGQGPQFIFQYYREEENGRGNFPPRFSGLQFPNYSSELNVNALELDDSALYLCASRGGRHTDTQYFGPGTRLTVL.